The 25 T cell receptor beta chains below all came from one sample that was sequenced in a study of molecular identifiers for immune sequencing clone quantification. TCRdb fed the PCR reads into MiXCR, producing one record per CDR3 protein. Among some 590,000 distinct CDR3 sequences listed, roughly 23% were seen once. What was sequenced was naive CD8+ T cells from blood, with Jurkat cell RNA spiked in. The subset: FACS-sorted CD8+CD4-CCR7+CD45RA+ naive T cells. The receptors come from a human donor in good health. Some libraries in this study had Jurkat cell RNA spiked in.

As regards this clonotype: This sequence may be a read error, since a much larger clone differs from it by one base. J is TRBJ2-7 and V is TRBV6-5; 7 nucleotides match TRBD2. Germline values: CDR1 MNHEY, CDR2 SVGAGI. V lost 2 bases and J lost 6; bases outside the gene matches: 4. The CDR3 runs 13 residues. In DNA, the CDR3 is TGTGCCAGCAGTTACCCGCCGGGGGGCGAGCAGTACTTC. As protein: CASSYPPGGEQYF.

The rearrangement joins TRBV2 to TRBJ1-1; a weak D match, TRBD1 (5 bases). This CDR3 has 12 amino acids. The germline V gene encodes CDR1 SNHLY and CDR2 FYNNEI. Trimming took off 8 bases at V and 11 bases at J, with 18 bases between the two ends. This chain's CDR3 is CASLGTERLAFF. The CDR3 DNA is TGTGCCAGCCTCGGGACGGAGAGACTCGCTTTCTTT.

This clonotype was recorded a few times. The chain employs TRBV30 and TRBJ1-5, with D possibly matching TRBD1 (6 bases). The CDR3 loop spans 14 amino acids. With 3 bases removed from V and 1 base from J, the gap between germline ends came to 10 bases. CDR1 GTSNPN and CDR2 SVGIG come from the germline V gene (reference sequence). In DNA form, the CDR3 reads TGTGCCTGGAGCGTGGGGGCAAGCAATCAGCCCCAGCATTTT. It encodes CAWSVGASNQPQHF.

About this clonotype: Since a much larger clone is just one base distant, this may be a read error. The chain employs TRBV7-9 and TRBJ2-7; perhaps D is TRBD1 or TRBD2 (5 bases each). This CDR3 contains 15 residues. CDR1 and CDR2 from the germline V gene are SEHNR and FQNEAQ (reference sequence). CDR3 in DNA: TGTGCCAGCAGCCTAGCCAACAGGCCGACCTACGAGCAGTACGTC. This translates into CASSLANRPTYEQYV.

The J gene is TRBJ2-2, the V gene TRBV20-1, with TRBD1 identical over 9 bases. V lost 6 bases, J lost 4 bases, and 9 bases stayed unmatched. Germline V gives CDR1 DFQATT, CDR2 SNEGSKA (reference sequence). This CDR3 has 15 amino acids. CDR3 coding DNA: TGCAGTGCGGCCGGGACAGGGTTTCGCACCGGGGAGCTGTTTTTT. Translating it yields CSAAGTGFRTGELFF.

To note about this clonotype: A much larger clone is a single base away; this may be a read error. Here the CDR3 reads CASSSGPTGHQPQHF. As DNA, the CDR3 is TGTGCCAGCAGCTCAGGACCGACAGGCCATCAGCCCCAGCATTTT. The chain combines TRBV7-9 with TRBJ1-5; possible D gene TRBD1, 6 bases. V dropped 4 bases and J dropped 5 bases, with 15 bases sitting between them. Per germline, CDR1 SEHNR and CDR2 FQNEAQ (reference sequence). This CDR3 region has 15 residues.

On this clonotype: A junction boundary mismatches the germline segment, possibly from a read error. The chain combines TRBV6-4 with TRBJ2-2, with TRBD2 matching 7 bases. Germline CDR1 MRHNA, CDR2 SNTAGT. CDR3 length: 13 residues. In DNA, the CDR3 is TGTACCAGCGGGGACGGAGTCACCGGGGAGCTGTTTTTT. Translated: CTSGDGVTGELFF.

The sample holds a few counts of this clonotype. This sequence joins TRBV7-7 and TRBJ2-2, with D perhaps TRBD1 (6 bases). The CDR3 totals 18 residues. V dropped 1 base and J dropped 1 base, with 16 bases sitting between them. Germline CDR1 and CDR2: SSHAT and FNYEAQ (reference sequence). The CDR3 region is CASSLEVAGTMNTGELFF. The CDR3 DNA follows: TGTGCCAGCAGCTTAGAGGTCGCCGGGACAATGAACACCGGGGAGCTGTTTTTT.

Concerning this clonotype itself: Since a much larger clone is just one base distant, this may be a read error. This chain connects TRBV9 to TRBJ2-3; either TRBD1 or TRBD2 may fit D (5 bases each). CDR3 length: 16 residues. Germline assignment: CDR1 SGDLS and CDR2 YYNGEE. The V end was cut by 4 bases, the J end by 2 bases, with 17 bases between. The CDR3 DNA sequence: TGTGCCAGCAGCCCAGGAGGACGGGGACCCACAGATACGCAGTATTTT. Translating it yields CASSPGGRGPTDTQYF.

This clonotype was seen repeatedly, ten times or more. This chain joins TRBV6-6 and TRBJ2-1; 11 bases map to TRBD2. Germline V gives CDR1 MNHNY, CDR2 SVGAGI (reference sequence). This CDR3 spans 17 amino acids. The V segment lost 5 bases and the J segment 8 bases; nucleotides outside the gene matches: 14. The CDR3 loop is CASSGLAGGPQRDEQFF. The CDR3 region has the DNA TGTGCCAGCAGTGGGCTAGCGGGAGGCCCCCAGAGGGATGAGCAGTTCTTC.

The sample holds many counts of this clonotype. The CDR3 coding sequence is TGTGCCAGCATAACCAGAAGTAACACTGAAGCTTTCTTT. Amino acid sequence: CASITRSNTEAFF. This sequence joins TRBV2 and TRBJ1-1, with D uncertain. CDR1 and CDR2 (germline): SNHLY, FYNNEI. This CDR3 is built from 13 residues. Trimming left V 7 bases short and J 2 bases short, with 11 bases between.

The chain uses TRBV29-1 and TRBJ2-7, with a possible D match to TRBD2 (6 bases). Trimming left V 7 bases short and J 2 bases short, with 9 bases between. CDR1 is SQVTM and CDR2 is ANQGSEA in the germline V gene. The length of the CDR3 is 11 residues. The CDR3 bases are TGCAGCGGTGGGACTCCCTACGAGCAGTACTTC. Its protein is CSGGTPYEQYF.

This clonotype came up a few times. The V and J genes are TRBV19 and TRBJ2-7; D is uncertain. Trimming removed 6 bases at V and 6 bases at J, with 12 bases between. This CDR3 is built from 12 residues. The germline V gene encodes CDR1 LNHDA and CDR2 SQIVND (reference sequence). CDR3 nucleotides: TGTGCCAGTAGCGACCCTCCCTGCGAGCAGTACTTC. Amino acid sequence: CASSDPPCEQYF. Full variable domain (outside the CDR3, taken from reference TRBV19 and TRBJ2-7): DGGITQSPKYLFRKEGQNVTLSCEQNLNHDAMYWYRQDPGQGLRLIYYSQIVNDFQKGDIAEGYSVSREKKESFPLTVTSAQKNPTAFYLCASSDPPCEQYFGPGTRLTVT.

At least ten counts were recorded for this clonotype. The chain is built from TRBV7-3 and TRBJ2-4, with 9 bases aligning to TRBD2. Germline trimming cut 5 bases from V and 8 bases from J; bases unmatched to any gene: 10. The CDR3 contains 15 residues. From germline, CDR1 is SGHTA and CDR2 FQGTGA. The CDR3 sequence is CASSPVGGRADIQYF. CDR3 coding DNA: TGTGCCAGCAGCCCCGTTGGCGGGAGGGCCGACATTCAGTACTTC.

This sequence joins TRBV9 and TRBJ2-2; the match to TRBD2 covers 8 bases. The trim removed 5 bases at V and 4 bases at J, leaving 4 bases unmatched. The CDR3 extends over 14 amino acids. Looked up from germline, CDR1 is SGDLS and CDR2 is YYNGEE. The DNA for the CDR3 is TGTGCCAGCAGGGGGGCGGGGGGCACCGGGGAGCTGTTTTTT. This gives the protein CASRGAGGTGELFF.

On this clonotype itself: A much larger clone lies one base from this, so it may be a read error. The rearrangement uses TRBV7-9 and TRBJ2-5; no clear D. Germline V gene lookup returns CDR1 SEHNR and CDR2 FQNEAQ (reference sequence). Trimming took off 2 bases at V and 7 bases at J, with 14 bases between the two ends. This CDR3 is built from 14 residues. The CDR3 coding sequence is TGTGCCAGCAGCTTACGGCCAGAAGAAGGGACCCAGTACTTC. Its protein is CASSLRPEEGTQYF.

To note about this clonotype: A much larger clonotype is one base distant, so this may be a read error. V gene TRBV4-3 combines with J gene TRBJ2-7; D is ambiguous. The CDR3 runs to 16 residues. Germline loops: CDR1 LGHNA, CDR2 YSLEER. For the CDR3, the DNA is TGCGCCAGCACCCAAGAATGGGAAGGACCCGCCTACGAGCAGTACTTC. Protein product: CASTQEWEGPAYEQYF.

This clonotype was observed many times. The gene calls are TRBV6-5 and TRBJ2-7, with D maybe TRBD2 (5 bases). Germline lookup yields CDR1 MNHEY and CDR2 SVGAGI. V was shortened by 5 bases and J by 2 bases, with 10 bases between the two germline ends. The CDR3 consists of 13 residues. The CDR3 nucleotides read TGTGCCAGCAGTGCGCTCGGGGCCTACGAGCAGTACTTC. This encodes CASSALGAYEQYF.

On this clonotype: A read error may be the cause here, since a much bigger clone is one base away. The J gene is TRBJ1-1, the V gene TRBV30; TRBD1 matches at 7 bases. The CDR3 extends over 17 amino acids. The germline gives CDR1 GTSNPN, CDR2 SVGIG (reference sequence). The chain's CDR3 is CAWSEQGIVVVNTEASF. For the CDR3, the DNA is TGTGCCTGGAGTGAACAGGGGATTGTGGTTGTGAACACTGAAGCTTCCTTT.

This clonotype was counted only a few times. The chain couples TRBV30 to TRBJ1-1; no clear D gene. The CDR3 totals 12 residues. Germline V gives CDR1 GTSNPN, CDR2 SVGIG (reference sequence). Trimming left V 2 bases short and J 8 bases short, with 12 bases between. The CDR3 loop reads CAWSQLGREAFF. CDR3 nucleotide sequence: TGTGCCTGGAGTCAGTTGGGCAGGGAAGCTTTCTTT. The variable domain in full, completed from reference TRBV30 and TRBJ1-1, reads SQTIHQWPATLVQPVGSPLSLECTVEGTSNPNLYWYRQAAGRGLQLLFYSVGIGQISSEVPQNLSASRPQDRQFILSSKKLLLSDSGFYLCAWSQLGREAFFGQGTRLTVV.

Of note for this clonotype: A much more abundant neighbour one base away suggests this may be a read error. The chain links TRBV2 to TRBJ1-5, with TRBD1 matching over 7 bases. There are 14 residues in the CDR3. Germline loops: CDR1 SNHLY, CDR2 FYNNEI. The J segment lost 4 bases and the V segment lost 6 bases, leaving 6 bases of the junction unmatched. CDR3 sequence (DNA): TGTGCCAGCAGGATACAGGGGCCAAATCAGCCCCAGCATTTT. This codes for CASRIQGPNQPQHF.

There are many counts of this clonotype. The chain couples TRBV11-2 to TRBJ2-7; 7 bases are shared with TRBD1. The CDR3 covers 17 residues. Trimming at V came to 4 bases and at J to 7 bases, leaving 19 bases not matched to a gene. The germline gives CDR1 SGHAT, CDR2 FQNNGV. CDR3 protein: CASSSIPGTAGSEEQYF. CDR3 coding DNA: TGTGCCAGCAGCTCTATTCCAGGGACAGCCGGTTCAGAGGAGCAGTACTTC.

There are a few counts of this clonotype. The rearrangement links TRBV14 to TRBJ2-7, with D hard to call. V lost 2 bases and J lost 4, with 9 bases in between. The CDR3 totals 13 residues. CDR1 is SGHDN, CDR2 FVKESK, per germline. Here the CDR3 DNA reads TGTGCCAGCAGCCAAATGGGGAATTACGAGCAGTACTTC. It is translated as CASSQMGNYEQYF.

This clonotype appeared a few times. CDR3 protein: CSASVQFTQYF. In DNA, the CDR3 is TGCAGTGCTAGCGTTCAGTTTACGCAGTATTTT. The rearrangement uses TRBV20-1 and TRBJ2-3; no clear D gene. This CDR3 has 11 amino acids. Trimming stripped 3 bases from V and 8 bases from J, with 9 bases between. Germline V gene lookup returns CDR1 DFQATT and CDR2 SNEGSKA (reference sequence).

The V call is TRBV4-3, the J call TRBJ1-5; tentative D call: TRBD1 (6 bases). This CDR3 has 16 amino acids. CDR1 LGHNA and CDR2 YSLEER come from the germline V gene. Trimming shortened V by 1 base and J by 0 bases, and 10 bases separated the two germline ends. DNA of the CDR3: TGCGCCAGCAGCCAAGGGACAGATTATAGCAATCAGCCCCAGCATTTT. This encodes CASSQGTDYSNQPQHF.